This TCR beta chain came from a study of blood T cell repertoires in COVID-19. The CDR3 length is 14 residues. Germline V gene data show CDR1 as SNHLY and CDR2 as FYNNEI. Trimming stripped 8 bases from V and 1 base from J, with 12 bases between. Only in-frame clones appear in the TCRdb table, and some are missing; sequencing was by immunoSEQ multiplex PCR. Of roughly 300,000 clones in the sample, about 86% were seen once. Sequenced input: peripheral blood. This TCR was recovered from a woman aged 45-59 years with acute or convalescent COVID-19. The genes are TRBV2 and TRBJ1-5; D perhaps matches TRBD1 (6 bases). The DNA for the CDR3 is TGTGCCAGCCAGGGGTCCGTCAGCAATCAGCCCCAGCATTTT. Its protein is CASQGSVSNQPQHF.